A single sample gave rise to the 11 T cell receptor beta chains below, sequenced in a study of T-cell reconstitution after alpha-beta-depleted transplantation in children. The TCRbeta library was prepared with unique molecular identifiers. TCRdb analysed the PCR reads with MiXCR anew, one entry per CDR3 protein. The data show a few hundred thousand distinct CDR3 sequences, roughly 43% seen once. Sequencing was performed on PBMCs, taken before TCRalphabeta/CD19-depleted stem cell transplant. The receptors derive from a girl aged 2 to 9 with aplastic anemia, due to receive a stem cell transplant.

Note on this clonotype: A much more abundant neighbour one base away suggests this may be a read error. The CDR3 reads CASRSLPNVKLFF. The CDR3 DNA follows: TGTGCCAGCAGGTCGCTCCCTAATGTAAAACTGTTTTTT. This chain links TRBV6-6 with TRBJ1-4; D gene unclear. Germline-derived CDR1 and CDR2 are MNHNY and SVGAGI (reference sequence). The CDR3 is 13 amino acids.

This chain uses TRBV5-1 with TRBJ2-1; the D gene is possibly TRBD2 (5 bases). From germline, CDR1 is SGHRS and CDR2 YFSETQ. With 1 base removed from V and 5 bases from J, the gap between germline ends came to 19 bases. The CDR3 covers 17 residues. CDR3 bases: TGCGCCAGCAGCTTGACGGTTAGCGCTTTACCCAACAATGAGCAGTTCTTC. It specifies CASSLTVSALPNNEQFF.

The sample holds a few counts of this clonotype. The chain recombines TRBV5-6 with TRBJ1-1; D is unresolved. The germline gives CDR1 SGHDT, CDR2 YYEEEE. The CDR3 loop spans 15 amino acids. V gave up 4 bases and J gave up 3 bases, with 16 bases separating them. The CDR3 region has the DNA TGTGCCAGCAGCCGACGGGTTCCCCCGGACACTGAAGCTTTCTTT. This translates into CASSRRVPPDTEAFF.

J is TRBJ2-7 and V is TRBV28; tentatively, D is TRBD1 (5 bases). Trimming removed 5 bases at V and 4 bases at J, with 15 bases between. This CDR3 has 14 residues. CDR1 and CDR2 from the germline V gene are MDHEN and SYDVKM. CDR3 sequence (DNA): TGTGCCAGCAGTATGGGCCCTCAGGGATACGAGCAGTACTTC. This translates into CASSMGPQGYEQYF.

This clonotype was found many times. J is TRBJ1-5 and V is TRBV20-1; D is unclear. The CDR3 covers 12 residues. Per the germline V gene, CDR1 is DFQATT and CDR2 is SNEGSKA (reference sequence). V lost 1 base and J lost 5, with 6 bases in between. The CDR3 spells CSARGNDQPQHF. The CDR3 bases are TGCAGTGCTAGAGGCAACGATCAGCCCCAGCATTTT.

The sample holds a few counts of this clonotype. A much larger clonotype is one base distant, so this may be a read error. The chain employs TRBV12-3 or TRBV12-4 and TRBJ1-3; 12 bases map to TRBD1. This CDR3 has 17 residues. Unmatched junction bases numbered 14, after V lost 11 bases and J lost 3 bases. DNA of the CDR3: TGTGCCTCCCTGAGGGGGGGACAGGGGGCGAATGGAAACACCATATATTTT. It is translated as CASLRGGQGANGNTIYF.

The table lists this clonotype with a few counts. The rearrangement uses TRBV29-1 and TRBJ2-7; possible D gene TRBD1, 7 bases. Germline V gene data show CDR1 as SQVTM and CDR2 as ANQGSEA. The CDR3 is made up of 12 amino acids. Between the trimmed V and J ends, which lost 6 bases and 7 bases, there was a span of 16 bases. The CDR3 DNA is TGCAGCGTCGCTGAACAGGGGAGGGAGCAGTACTTC. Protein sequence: CSVAEQGREQYF.

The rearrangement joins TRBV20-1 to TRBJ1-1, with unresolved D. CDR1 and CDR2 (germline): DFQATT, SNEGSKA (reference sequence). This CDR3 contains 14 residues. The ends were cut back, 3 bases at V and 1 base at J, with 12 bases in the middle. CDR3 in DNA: TGCAGTGCTAGGGGAGTAAACCAGAACACTGAAGCTTTCTTT. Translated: CSARGVNQNTEAFF.

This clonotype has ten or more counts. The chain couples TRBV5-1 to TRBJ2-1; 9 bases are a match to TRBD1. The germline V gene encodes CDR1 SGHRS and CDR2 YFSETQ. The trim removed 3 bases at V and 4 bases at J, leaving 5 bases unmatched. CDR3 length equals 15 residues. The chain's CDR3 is CASSSTGQGYNEQFF. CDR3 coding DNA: TGCGCCAGCAGCTCTACGGGACAGGGTTACAATGAGCAGTTCTTC.

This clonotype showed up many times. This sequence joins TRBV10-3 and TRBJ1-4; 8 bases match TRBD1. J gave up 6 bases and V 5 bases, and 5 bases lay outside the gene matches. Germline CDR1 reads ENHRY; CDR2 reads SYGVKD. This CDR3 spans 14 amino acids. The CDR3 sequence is CAISMTGEDEKLFF. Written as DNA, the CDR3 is TGTGCCATCAGTATGACAGGGGAAGATGAAAAACTGTTTTTT.

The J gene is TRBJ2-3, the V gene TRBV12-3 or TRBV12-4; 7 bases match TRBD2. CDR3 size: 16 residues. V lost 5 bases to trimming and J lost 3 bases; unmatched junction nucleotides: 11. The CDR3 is CASSPRGWEGTDTQYF. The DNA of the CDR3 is TGTGCCAGCAGTCCTCGCGGGTGGGAGGGGACAGATACGCAGTATTTT.